This T cell receptor (beta chain) was obtained from a study of blood T cell repertoires in COVID-19. This table comes from immunoSEQ multiplex PCR, and its TCRdb copy is limited to in-frame clones, with some not included. The table lists about 71,000 clones, around 76% of them singletons, with approximately 13% in the top ten. The CDR3 length is 15 residues. The V segment lost 6 bases and the J segment 5 bases; nucleotides outside the gene matches: 10. Germline V gene lookup returns CDR1 SGHVS and CDR2 FQNEAQ. The sample taken for sequencing was peripheral blood. This TCR was recovered from a woman older than 75 with acute or convalescent COVID-19. The rearrangement joins TRBV7-8 to TRBJ2-3; the match to TRBD2 covers 8 bases. The CDR3 nucleotides are TGTGCCAGCAGGCGGCAAGCGGGAGTCGTAGATACGCAGTATTTT. Protein: CASRRQAGVVDTQYF.